This passage covers 7 T cell receptor beta chains from one sample sequenced in a study of OX40 agonist ivuxolimab in advanced cancers. The method was immunoSEQ multiplex PCR; TCRdb's version includes in-frame clones alone and lacks a portion of them. The sample yields tens of thousands of clones, approximately 92% seen once. This sample comprised CD4+ or CD8+ T cells sorted from blood, obtained in a trial of the OX40 agonist ivuxolimab. These receptors were taken from an adult with an advanced solid tumor such as melanoma, head and neck, liver or kidney cancer.

The chain couples TRBV7-2 to TRBJ2-7; 8 bases are a match to TRBD1. V shed 4 bases, J shed 3 bases, and the junction held 5 bases outside the gene matches. Germline assignment: CDR1 SGHTA and CDR2 FQGNSA. The CDR3 totals 14 residues. CDR3 sequence: CASSSRTGIYEQYF. The CDR3 DNA follows: TGTGCCAGCAGCTCCCGGACAGGGATCTACGAGCAGTACTTC.

The chain has TRBV10-3 and TRBJ2-5, with unresolved D. The V gene lost 2 bases and the J gene lost 2 bases, with 9 bases spanning the gap. The CDR3 spans 14 residues. The V gene's germline CDR1 is ENHRY and CDR2 SYGVKD. Here the CDR3 DNA reads TGTGCCATCAGTGAGGTCGGCTTACAAGAGACCCAGTACTTC. Residues: CAISEVGLQETQYF.

The chain carries TRBV5-4 and TRBJ1-1; tentative D call: TRBD1 (5 bases). The CDR3 is made up of 15 amino acids. Trimming cost V 5 bases and J 0 bases, with 14 bases left between them. CDR1 is SGHNT and CDR2 is YYREEE in the germline V gene (reference sequence). The CDR3 protein is CASRDLGQMNTEAFF. In nucleotides, the CDR3 is TGTGCCAGCAGGGATTTGGGGCAAATGAACACTGAAGCTTTCTTT.

The V gene is TRBV28, the J gene TRBJ2-7, with 9 bases identical to TRBD2. CDR3 size: 17 residues. The V and J ends lost 5 bases and 0 bases, in that order; junction bases with no gene match: 11. CDR1 and CDR2 from the germline V gene are MDHEN and SYDVKM. The CDR3 coding sequence is TGTGCCAGCAGTCGCCAATCCCCGACTAGCGGCTCCTACGAGCAGTACTTC. Its protein is CASSRQSPTSGSYEQYF.

The chain joins TRBV6-5 to TRBJ2-7; TRBD1 matches 9 bases. This CDR3 spans 13 amino acids. Germline V gene data show CDR1 as MNHEY and CDR2 as SVGAGI. J was trimmed by 4 bases and V by 4 bases; bases with no gene match: 2. The CDR3 protein is CASSWGQGYEQYF. CDR3 sequence (DNA): TGTGCCAGCAGTTGGGGACAGGGTTACGAGCAGTACTTC.

A remark on this clone: The junction and the germline gene differ at one end; a read error may be behind it. The chain carries TRBV30 and TRBJ2-6; TRBD1 is a possible D gene (5 bases). The length of the CDR3 is 11 residues. The germline V gene encodes CDR1 GTSNPN and CDR2 SVGIG (reference sequence). CDR3 amino acids: CAGPGANVLAF. The CDR3 DNA reads TGTGCTGGGCCTGGGGCCAACGTCCTGGCTTTC.

The rearrangement links TRBV9 to TRBJ2-7; 8 bases are a match to TRBD1. The ends lost 0 bases at V and 3 bases at J; junction bases unmatched: 5. Germline CDR1 SGDLS, CDR2 YYNGEE. The CDR3 spans 15 residues. DNA of the CDR3: TGTGCCAGCAGCGTAGATAGGACAGGGAACTACGAGCAGTACTTC. Translation: CASSVDRTGNYEQYF.